This record concerns one TCR beta chain sequence. The data derive from a study of blood T cell repertoires in COVID-19. Study details: Samples taken during acute and convalescent COVID-19 were collected in the United States, Italy and Spain. Sources were T cells, B-cell-depleted T cells, or PBMCs; the material itself was cDNA or gDNA.

CDR3 length: 14 residues. Germline trimming cut 6 bases from V and 1 base from J; bases unmatched to any gene: 3. Per germline, CDR1 MNHEY and CDR2 SVGAGI. Using immunoSEQ multiplex PCR, the repertoire was profiled, and TCRdb retains in-frame clones only, with some absent. The data hold some 150,000 clones, with about 86% observed a single time. Sample: peripheral blood. The chain is built from TRBV6-5 and TRBJ1-2, with TRBD1 identical over 9 bases. The sequence was collected from a woman older than 75 with acute or convalescent COVID-19. The CDR3 DNA sequence: TGTGCCAGCAGGCAGGACAGGGGTAACTATGGCTACACCTTC. Protein: CASRQDRGNYGYTF.